The following is a T cell receptor (beta chain) sequence with its context. What it binds is unknown. The data belong to a study of T cell responses to AZD1222 COVID-19 vaccine. Study-wide points: Donors skewed white British and female; clonal diversity was possibly underestimated. Seropositivity was recorded at baseline in only a handful of AZD1222 recipients.

Libraries were prepared by immunoSEQ multiplex PCR; TCRdb keeps only in-frame clonotypes and omits some of them. The sample has about 270,000 clones, almost 95% seen once. It was second doses at about 4 or about 12 weeks that were pooled. V lost 3 bases and J lost 7; bases outside the gene matches: 1. There are 13 residues in the CDR3. The germline V gene encodes CDR1 WNHNN and CDR2 SYGVQD (reference sequence). The specimen was peripheral blood, collected 28 days after the second AZD1222 dose. The chain employs TRBV10-1 and TRBJ1-2; TRBD1 matches 11 bases. This receptor was obtained from an adult who received the AZD1222 COVID-19 vaccine. The CDR3 nucleotides read TGCGCCAGCAGTGATGGACAGGGGGCTGGCTACACCTTC. This translates into CASSDGQGAGYTF.